These T cell receptor beta chains were read from a single sample in a study of post-analysis software for immune sequencing data. Each CDR3 protein is one row after TCRdb ran MiXCR on the PCR reads. The sample has 350,000 to 500,000 distinct CDR3 sequences, 39% seen once. The sample taken for sequencing was blood. Receptors were obtained from a girl between 2 and 10 years old with multiple sclerosis. CDR3s include the opening cysteine and the closing phenylalanine or tryptophan. D genes are given only for firm matches. Only part of the rows carry a size: once, few, many, or a class if the clone is expanded.

V	J	size	D	CDR3	DNA
TRBV6-4	TRBJ1-2	few	TRBD1	CASRGQGLGGYTF	TGTGCCAGCAGGGGACAGGGGCTAGGTGGCTACACCTTC
TRBV7-3	TRBJ2-1	many	TRBD2	CASSSIAGGNNEQFF	TGTGCCAGCAGCTCGATAGCGGGGGGGAACAATGAGCAGTTCTTC
TRBV7-2	TRBJ2-5	NA	NA	CASSLAGHGETQYF	TGTGCCAGCAGCTTAGCAGGCCACGGGGAGACCCAGTACTTC
TRBV12-3/TRBV12-4	TRBJ2-1	NA	NA	CASSFSISRANEQFF	TGTGCCAGCAGTTTCTCTATTTCGCGGGCCAATGAGCAGTTCTTC
TRBV3-1	TRBJ2-7	NA	NA	CASSQAGTMIYEQYF	TGTGCCAGCAGCCAAGCCGGGACGATGATTTACGAGCAGTACTTC
TRBV27	TRBJ2-5	NA	TRBD2	CASSRASGTGRETQYF	TGTGCCAGCAGCCGAGCTAGCGGGACCGGGAGAGAGACCCAGTACTTC
TRBV6-2/TRBV6-3	TRBJ2-3	few	NA	CASSYIDTQYF	TGTGCCAGCAGTTACATCGATACGCAGTATTTT
TRBV11-2	TRBJ2-1	few	NA	CASSWSYSAYNEQFF	TGTGCCAGCAGCTGGTCGTATAGCGCCTACAATGAGCAGTTCTTC
TRBV7-9	TRBJ1-1	few	NA	CASSLPGDVEAFF	TGTGCCAGCAGCTTACCCGGGGACGTTGAGGCTTTCTTT
TRBV6-5	TRBJ1-2	once	NA	CASSYSRSQGNGYTF	TGTGCCAGCAGTTACTCGAGGTCGCAGGGGAACGGCTACACCTTC
TRBV20-1	TRBJ2-7	few	TRBD2	CSAHSSGGTPGQYF	TGCAGTGCCCACAGTAGCGGGGGTACCCCTGGGCAGTACTTC
TRBV7-2	TRBJ2-3	NA	NA	CASSPVAGTDTQYF	TGTGCCAGCAGCCCCGTAGCGGGCACAGATACGCAGTATTTT
TRBV15	TRBJ2-1	few	NA	CATSRAFRGNEQFF	TGTGCCACCAGTAGAGCCTTCAGGGGCAATGAGCAGTTCTTC
TRBV4-1	TRBJ1-2	few	TRBD1	CASSQKGPRRGPTNYGYTF	TGCGCCAGCAGCCAAAAGGGGCCCCGAAGGGGGCCCACTAACTATGGCTACACCTTC
TRBV18	TRBJ1-4	few	NA	CASSPQSRQATLNEKLFF	TGTGCCAGCTCACCTCAATCTCGACAGGCCACTTTAAATGAAAAACTGTTTTTT
TRBV7-3	TRBJ2-6	few	TRBD1	CASSSGGTGISGANVLTF	TGTGCCAGCAGCTCGGGCGGGACAGGAATATCTGGGGCCAACGTCCTGACTTTC
TRBV28	TRBJ2-3	NA	TRBD2	CASSPALAGGLDTQYF	TGTGCCAGCAGTCCCGCCCTGGCGGGAGGCCTAGATACGCAGTATTTT
TRBV15	TRBJ1-2	NA	NA	CATSRDVEKPGYTF	TGTGCCACCAGCAGAGATGTAGAGAAGCCGGGCTACACCTTC
TRBV29-1	TRBJ2-4	many	NA	CSVGGLAKNIQYF	TGCAGCGTTGGGGGACTAGCCAAAAACATTCAGTACTTC
TRBV7-2	TRBJ2-4	NA	NA	CASSLERAQTKNIQYF	TGTGCCAGCAGCTTAGAGCGGGCGCAGACCAAAAACATTCAGTACTTC
TRBV28	TRBJ2-3	NA	NA	CASSLDVGDTQYF	TGTGCCAGCAGTTTAGATGTCGGAGATACGCAGTATTTT
TRBV20-1	TRBJ2-3	medium-sized	NA	CSATGFSQLFTDTQYF	TGCAGTGCTACGGGTTTCTCCCAGCTCTTCACAGATACGCAGTATTTT
TRBV29-1	TRBJ2-3	few	NA	CSVSGRPTDTQYF	TGCAGCGTTTCGGGCAGGCCCACAGATACGCAGTATTTT
TRBV24-1	TRBJ2-3	few	TRBD1	CATRDRGTDTQYF	TGTGCCACCAGGGACAGGGGAACAGATACGCAGTATTTT
TRBV7-9	TRBJ2-7	few	TRBD1	CASSRHLPGQGSYEQYF	TGTGCCAGCAGCCGCCATCTACCGGGACAGGGGTCCTACGAGCAGTACTTC
TRBV5-1	TRBJ1-2	NA	NA	CASSFAENYGYTF	TGCGCCAGCAGCTTCGCAGAGAACTATGGCTACACCTTC
TRBV7-2	TRBJ2-3	NA	NA	CASSLPIELSGPDTQYF	TGTGCCAGCAGCTTACCAATCGAGCTTTCAGGGCCAGATACGCAGTATTTT
TRBV20-1	TRBJ1-5	NA	TRBD1	CSAAGDRGGSNQPQHF	TGCAGTGCGGCCGGAGACAGGGGTGGAAGCAATCAGCCCCAGCATTTT
TRBV12-3/TRBV12-4	TRBJ2-3	few	TRBD2	CASSSRRPGLEQDTQYF	TGTGCCAGCAGTTCGCGTCGGCCGGGACTAGAGCAAGATACGCAGTATTTT
TRBV6-6	TRBJ2-7	few	NA	CASSPTSPSYEQYF	TGTGCCAGCAGCCCTACGTCTCCCTCCTACGAGCAGTACTTC
TRBV12-3/TRBV12-4	TRBJ2-1	NA	TRBD2	CASGSGRAGNEQFF	TGTGCCAGCGGGAGCGGGAGGGCCGGGAATGAGCAGTTCTTC
TRBV20-1	TRBJ1-1	few	NA	CSARAMDRLNTEAFF	TGCAGTGCTAGGGCTATGGACAGACTAAACACTGAAGCTTTCTTT
TRBV5-1	TRBJ2-3	few	NA	CASSTLGSTDTQYF	TGCGCCAGCAGCACCCTTGGCAGCACAGATACGCAGTATTTT
TRBV20-1	TRBJ1-6	NA	NA	CSARDPGSNSPLHF	TGCAGTGCTAGAGATCCGGGGTCAAATTCACCCCTCCACTTT
TRBV25-1	TRBJ2-3	NA	TRBD1	CASSHGQGRTDTQYF	TGTGCCAGCAGCCATGGACAGGGAAGAACAGATACGCAGTATTTT
TRBV2	TRBJ1-5	NA	TRBD1	CASRPAPGQDTSNQPQHF	TGTGCCAGCAGACCTGCTCCTGGACAGGATACAAGCAATCAGCCCCAGCATTTT
TRBV12-3/TRBV12-4	TRBJ2-3	NA	TRBD1	CASSLSAGTGGGDTQYF	TGTGCCAGCAGTCTATCCGCCGGGACAGGGGGCGGGGATACGCAGTATTTT
TRBV14	TRBJ2-5	NA	TRBD1	CASSQDRLLRDSQETQYF	TGTGCCAGCAGCCAAGATCGCCTCCTTAGGGACAGTCAAGAGACCCAGTACTTC
TRBV15	TRBJ2-7	NA	NA	CATSREQSLYEQYF	TGTGCCACCAGCAGAGAACAGAGCCTCTACGAGCAGTACTTC
TRBV11-2	TRBJ1-5	NA	TRBD1	CASGRDRDQPQHF	TGTGCCAGCGGCAGGGACAGGGATCAGCCCCAGCATTTT
TRBV14	TRBJ2-7	NA	TRBD1	CASSHLLSGGEQYF	TGTGCCAGCAGCCACCTACTTTCAGGGGGCGAGCAGTACTTC
TRBV3-1	TRBJ2-5	NA	TRBD2	CASSQEGGSSWETQYF	TGTGCCAGCAGCCAAGAAGGCGGGAGCTCTTGGGAGACCCAGTACTTC
TRBV19	TRBJ2-1	NA	NA	CASSYGRENFNEQFF	TGTGCCAGTAGTTATGGCCGCGAGAACTTCAATGAGCAGTTCTTC
TRBV29-1	TRBJ2-5	NA	TRBD2	CSVEGLAGPRQYF	TGCAGCGTTGAGGGACTAGCGGGGCCTCGTCAGTACTTC
TRBV7-8	TRBJ2-3	NA	NA	CASSRLGGRTDTQYF	TGTGCCAGCAGCCGACTTGGAGGGAGGACAGATACGCAGTATTTT
TRBV6-4	TRBJ2-1	few	NA	CASSDDYRSSYNEQFF	TGTGCCAGCAGTGATGACTACCGAAGCTCCTACAATGAGCAGTTCTTC
TRBV28	TRBJ1-5	NA	TRBD1	CASRRQGSNQPQHF	TGTGCCAGCAGAAGACAGGGTAGCAATCAGCCCCAGCATTTT
TRBV20-1	TRBJ2-5	few	TRBD2	CSASHPWTSSETQYF	TGCAGTGCTTCTCACCCTTGGACTAGCAGTGAGACCCAGTACTTC
TRBV20-1	TRBJ2-3	NA	NA	CSARRPGDPSSDTQYF	TGCAGTGCTAGGCGCCCAGGGGATCCCTCCTCAGATACGCAGTATTTT
TRBV12-3/TRBV12-4	TRBJ1-5	NA	NA	CASSPSGRQPQHF	TGTGCCAGCAGCCCTAGTGGCAGGCAGCCCCAGCATTTT
TRBV12-3/TRBV12-4	TRBJ2-4	NA	NA	CASSLAQGGIQYF	TGTGCCAGCAGTTTAGCCCAGGGTGGCATTCAGTACTTC
TRBV20-1	TRBJ2-1	NA	TRBD2	CSADGGGDNEQFF	TGCAGTGCTGACGGGGGGGGAGACAATGAGCAGTTCTTC
TRBV20-1	TRBJ2-1	NA	NA	CSASNEGLANEQFF	TGCAGTGCTAGCAATGAGGGCCTAGCTAATGAGCAGTTCTTC
TRBV29-1	TRBJ2-3	few	TRBD2	CSVEDSGSGGALLIDTQYF	TGCAGCGTTGAAGATTCGGGAAGCGGGGGGGCCCTTTTGATAGATACGCAGTATTTT
TRBV11-1	TRBJ2-7	few	TRBD2	CASSLSGSVYEQYF	TGTGCCAGCAGCTTGAGCGGGAGTGTCTACGAGCAGTACTTC
TRBV4-3	TRBJ1-4	NA	NA	CASSQVLGATNEKLFF	TGCGCCAGCAGCCAAGTCCTAGGGGCAACTAATGAAAAACTGTTTTTT